This T cell receptor beta chain was profiled in a study of T cells after posttransplantation cyclophosphamide (dated by TCRdb to 2016 to 2017). At the level of the whole study: Using TRB sequencing, the study followed how the T cell repertoire reconstituted after myeloablative bone marrow transplantation in which posttransplantation cyclophosphamide served as GVHD prophylaxis. Antigen receptor sequencing was done on samples from about 40 PTCy-treated patients and from around 15 related bone marrow donors of those patients. Up to 3 additional blood samples from 2 to 5.2 years after transplant were also TRB-sequenced in 3 patients, as was pretransplant blood from several patients. Blood from every one of the 30 to 40 PTCy patients who had 1-year posttransplant specimens underwent TRB sequencing. Public TRB sequences were queried against a database of over 3,000 sequences associated with responses to pathogens, tumor antigens, self-antigens and alloantigens. Because TRA and TRB clonality were tightly correlated in 9 samples, subsequent TCR analyses were focused on TRB only.

What the authors observed across the whole study: The TRB repertoires of T cells infiltrating skin or the GI tract showed only limited overlap with the TRB repertoires found in blood. Donor-recipient similarity was low at 1-2 months but increased during the first year, and donor CD8+ memory clones often dominated later blood repertoires. Across roughly 49 patients, TRB clonality was highly associated with recipient CMV seropositivity and CMV reactivation, and diversity in PTCy patients was similar to diversity in CNI/methotrexate controls.

TRB sequencing was run on genomic DNA with either the immunoSEQ assay at survey resolution or the hsTCRB kit. In the source study's methods: Initial read processing used immunoSEQ software, and repertoire analyses used the LymphoSeq R package. Clonality was computed as 1 minus normalized Shannon entropy; Gini coefficient was also calculated for each TRB dataset. To infer phenotypes in unsorted samples, TRB sequences from sorted subsets of the recipient or donor were mapped onto the unsorted samples of the same recipient. This immuneACCESS table, as held by TCRdb, lists in-frame sequences with V and J called but not all clones. Of the missing ones, under half trace to an unresolved V gene in checked studies; the others have no known cause. V and J calls and clone size are as listed in that table; D and trimming were resolved from the DNA. This sample lists about 31,000 clones; 75% to 95% were detected once. The ten largest clones add up to around 0.23% of the sample.

A note on this clone: It has no known antigen specificity. One base away there is no much larger clone; base qualities are not given.

CDR1 and CDR2, looked up from the germline V gene, are LGHNA and YNFKEQ. The CDR3, from cysteine to phenylalanine, totals 14 residues. Just the 42-base CDR3 DNA is kept, in frame starting at base 1. V is pruned by 5 bases and J by 3 bases, leaving 2 bases of the junction without a gene match. Naive T cells were defined as viable CD3+CD4+ or CD3+CD8+ cells that were CCR7+CD45RA+CD45RO-CD95-CD27+CD28+. On the day of marrow donation, related bone marrow donors gave peripheral blood samples. Mononuclear cells from peripheral blood and bone marrow were separated by Ficoll-Hypaque density centrifugation and then cryopreserved. CD4+ and CD8+ T cells, including naive and memory subsets, were sorted by FACS on a FACSAria II.

The chain is encoded by TRBV4-2 joined to TRBJ2-3; 10 bases in between match TRBD2. This TCR derives from a woman aged 60-75 years in good health, CMV-negative, and a related stem cell transplant donor. The sequencing sample was made of naive CD4+ T cells sorted from PBMCs. This receptor carries the CDR3 CASSKGLATDTQYF. The nucleotide sequence is TGTGCCAGCAGCAAGGGACTAGCGACAGATACGCAGTATTTT.